The 13 T cell receptor beta chains below come from one sample, sequenced in a study of T-cell reconstitution after alpha-beta-depleted transplantation in children. TCRbeta library construction was performed incorporating unique molecular identifiers. MiXCR, applied by TCRdb to the PCR reads, yields one record per CDR3 protein. This table holds around 960,000 distinct CDR3 sequences, roughly 29% found once. The material was PBMCs, mostly from graft donor cells, obtained 360 days after TCRalphabeta/CD19-depleted stem cell transplant. All receptors derive from a boy in the first two years of life who had a stem cell transplant for SCID, so the T cells may come from the graft donor.

The V and J genes are TRBV20-1 and TRBJ2-1; 7 bases are a match to TRBD2. J was trimmed by 7 bases and V by 2 bases; bases with no gene match: 8. From germline, CDR1 is DFQATT and CDR2 SNEGSKA (reference sequence). CDR3 length: 14 amino acids. The DNA of the CDR3 is TGCAGTGCTAGAATCGGGGGGATAGGAAATGAGCAGTTCTTC. It specifies CSARIGGIGNEQFF.

The chain employs TRBV7-9 and TRBJ2-3; D gene unclear. Trimming stripped 3 bases from V and 5 bases from J, with 9 bases between. The CDR3 runs 13 residues. Germline values: CDR1 SEHNR, CDR2 FQNEAQ (reference sequence). The CDR3 is CASSFFEEDTQYF. The CDR3 nucleotides are TGTGCCAGCAGCTTCTTCGAAGAAGATACGCAGTATTTT.

The V and J genes are TRBV5-6 and TRBJ2-7; D not certain. CDR3 length: 17 residues. Germline CDR1 and CDR2: SGHDT and YYEEEE. V was pared by 1 base and J by 3 bases, with 20 bases between. This CDR3 is CASSLPLSLAGGYEQYF. The DNA of the CDR3 is TGTGCCAGCAGCTTGCCCCTGTCATTGGCAGGCGGCTACGAGCAGTACTTC.

CDR3 sequence (DNA): TGCAGTGCGGGGGACAGGGCAAATGAAAAACTGTTTTTT. Translation: CSAGDRANEKLFF. This rearrangement joins TRBV20-1 to TRBJ1-4; 9 bases fit TRBD1. The trim removed 6 bases at V and 5 bases at J, leaving 4 bases unmatched. Germline lookup yields CDR1 DFQATT and CDR2 SNEGSKA (reference sequence). There are 13 residues in the CDR3.

This clonotype was counted ten times or more. V usage is TRBV25-1 and J usage is TRBJ1-5, with D perhaps matching TRBD1 (5 bases). CDR3 length: 14 residues. The germline CDR1 and CDR2 sequences are MGHDK and SYGVNS. The ends were cut back, 6 bases at V and 2 bases at J, with 11 bases in the middle. The CDR3 DNA follows: TGTGCCAGCAGGGCGGGGGGTCGCAATCAGCCCCAGCATTTT. It encodes CASRAGGRNQPQHF.

The rearrangement links TRBV4-1 to TRBJ2-3; TRBD2 agrees at 8 bases. CDR1 is MGHRA, CDR2 YSYEKL, per germline. Germline trimming cut 1 base from V and 0 bases from J; bases unmatched to any gene: 6. This CDR3 is built from 17 residues. For the CDR3, the DNA is TGCGCCAGCAGCCAAGGAATTCGGGGGGGGAGCACAGATACGCAGTATTTT. Encoded protein: CASSQGIRGGSTDTQYF.

This clonotype has just a few counts. The V gene is TRBV6-1, the J gene TRBJ1-2; D remains ambiguous. The CDR3 covers 14 residues. From germline, CDR1 is MNHNS and CDR2 SASEGT. V dropped 8 bases and J dropped 3 bases, with 16 bases sitting between them. CDR3 sequence: CASYRLPLDYGYTF. The CDR3 nucleotides are TGTGCCAGCTATCGGCTCCCCCTGGACTATGGCTACACCTTC.

This clonotype came up a few times. The chain recombines TRBV5-1 with TRBJ1-1; no firm D call. Germline loops: CDR1 SGHRS, CDR2 YFSETQ. This CDR3 has 13 residues. The V end was cut by 0 bases, the J end by 4 bases, with 7 bases between. The CDR3 reads CASSLGEVTEAFF. The CDR3 DNA reads as TGCGCCAGCAGCTTGGGAGAGGTCACTGAAGCTTTCTTT.

The V gene is TRBV2, the J gene TRBJ2-1; D might be TRBD2 (6 bases). In germline, CDR1 is SNHLY, CDR2 FYNNEI. Between the trimmed V and J ends, which lost 0 bases and 7 bases, there was a span of 16 bases. The CDR3 extends over 16 amino acids. CDR3 residues: CASSEAAGPPNNEQFF. For the CDR3, the DNA is TGTGCCAGCAGTGAAGCGGCGGGGCCACCAAATAATGAGCAGTTCTTC.

The genes are TRBV20-1 and TRBJ2-1; a weak D match, TRBD2 (7 bases). The length of the CDR3 is 15 residues. CDR1 and CDR2 (germline): DFQATT, SNEGSKA (reference sequence). With 2 bases removed from V and 7 bases from J, the gap between germline ends came to 18 bases. The CDR3 DNA reads TGCAGTGCTAGAAGGGGGAGGGGGGCCGTGAATGAGCAGTTCTTC. Translated, it gives CSARRGRGAVNEQFF.

The table lists this clonotype with a few counts. The V call is TRBV6-5, the J call TRBJ1-1, with D possibly TRBD1 on 5 matching bases. V was shortened by 4 bases and J by 4 bases, with 16 bases between the two germline ends. This CDR3 is built from 15 residues. Per the germline V gene, CDR1 is MNHEY and CDR2 is SVGAGI. The CDR3 region is CASSSSILGTTEAFF. For the CDR3, the DNA is TGTGCCAGCAGTTCGTCCATCCTCGGGACCACTGAAGCTTTCTTT.

The chain employs TRBV15 and TRBJ1-2; a weak D match, TRBD1 (5 bases). CDR3 size: 15 residues. V was pared by 0 bases and J by 4 bases, with 12 bases between. Germline CDR1 reads LNHNV; CDR2 reads YYDKDF (reference sequence). The CDR3 sequence is CATSRDLSGGYGYTF. CDR3 sequence (DNA): TGTGCCACCAGCAGAGATCTCTCTGGGGGCTATGGCTACACCTTC.

This clonotype was picked up a small number of times. The gene calls are TRBV12-3 or TRBV12-4 and TRBJ2-7; 8 bases match TRBD1. This CDR3 contains 12 residues. After removal of 9 bases from V and 5 bases from J, the junction contained 6 bases not matched to a gene. The CDR3 region has the DNA TGTGCCAGTAAGACAGGGGTCCACGAGCAGTACTTC. It specifies CASKTGVHEQYF.